This T cell receptor beta chain was retrieved from a study of Graves' ophthalmopathy and Graves' hyperthyroidism (dated by TCRdb to the late 2010s). Study-wide context: Hyperthyroidism was defined as stable when no progression to ophthalmopathy occurred within 18 months of follow-up. An independent validation cohort comprised some 19 hyperthyroidism patients and over 15 patients who later progressed from hyperthyroidism to ophthalmopathy. Following sample collection, hyperthyroidism patients were given methimazole at a starting dose of 30 mg daily, and ophthalmopathy patients were given high-dose intravenous methylprednisolone. The study used TCR beta repertoire signatures to distinguish Graves' ophthalmopathy from Graves' hyperthyroidism and to predict progression to ophthalmopathy. To explore V-J signatures that separate ophthalmopathy from hyperthyroidism, a discovery set of fewer than 110 patients was enrolled, consisting of about 41 with ophthalmopathy and approximately 57 with stable hyperthyroidism. In roughly 6 hyperthyroidism patients, T-cell repertoires of thyroid tissue and blood were compared. In total, around 140 blood samples were TCR-sequenced: approximately 40 ophthalmopathy, under 85 hyperthyroidism and some 17 hyperthyroidism-to-ophthalmopathy patients.

Study-wide findings and limitations: Most expanded thyroid clonotypes with a frequency above 0.001 also appeared in blood, which suggests that blood repertoires may reflect the immune response in the thyroid. In validation, the model predicted ophthalmopathy progression with 70.59% sensitivity and around 72% specificity; about a dozen predicted patients were CT-confirmed with GO in a median of about 6.2 months. The 13-signature model separated ophthalmopathy from stable hyperthyroidism with approximately 90% sensitivity and around 84% specificity in cross-validation, and 80%/75% in the test set. No statistical method was used to predetermine the sample size, and group allocation was not hidden from the investigators.

TCR beta CDR3 regions were amplified from RNA transcripts for repertoire sequencing. HTBI primers and the Qiagen OneStep RT-PCR kit were used in a first-round RT-PCR, which was followed by a second-round multiplex PCR, size selection and purification. Libraries were sequenced on an Illumina HiSeq2000 using paired-end 100 bp reads. As for the original processing: SOAPnuke was used for read processing, and reads with adapters, uncalled bases, a mean Phred below 15, or no exact constant-primer or identifier match were discarded. COPE v1.2.5 was used to merge high-quality paired reads. Each unique nucleotide sequence was treated as a clonotype, and MiTCR v1.1 was used to align the clonotypes to the IMGT TRB V, D and J references. The analysis was limited to V-J combinations with a frequency above 0.0001, which together covered just over 98% of the repertoires. A TCR clonal expansion and chaos score per V-J combination was defined as the ratio of F50 clonal expansion to chaos observed in the TCRdist matrix. Welch's t-statistics and random forest were used to narrow the features down to about twelve V-J combinations, which were then fed into a naive Bayes classifier. Thyroid-blood repertoire similarity was quantified with the Morisita-Horn index. Clones were called with MiXCR by TCRdb after fastp trimmed the public reads at Q25, and only in-frame beta chains were retained. Each entry merges the rows of one CDR3 protein and shows their most common DNA and genes. TCRdb's processing, not the study's, gives the V and J calls here. For this sample the table gives 900,000 to 1,200,000 distinct CDR3 sequences, of which approximately 35% were detected only once. The ten largest clones take up around 10% of the sample.

For CDR1 and CDR2, the germline V gene lists SNHLY and FYNNEI. The CDR3 runs 12 residues from the cysteine to the phenylalanine. Only the CDR3 part of the read is kept: 36 bases, read in frame from the first base. A remark on this clonotype: Its antigen is currently not known. A much larger clonotype is one base distant, so this may be a read error.

Patients with hyperthyroidism were aged 18 to 65 years, had been newly diagnosed, and had a disease duration of less than 2 months. Patients with other autoimmune diseases, uncontrolled infections, pregnancy or lactation were excluded from the study. Clinical symptoms, serum thyroxine, TRAb, thyroid ultrasound and orbital computed tomography were used for diagnosis. Trizol reagent was used to extract the total RNA, and its quality was then checked on an Agilent 2100 Bioanalyzer. The receptor was derived from an adult man with Graves' hyperthyroidism. The specimen sequenced was peripheral blood or thyroid tissue (not recorded which). The rearranged segments are TRBV2 and TRBJ1-5, with the D gene too uncertain to name. The CDR3 region reads CASAQSSQPQHF. The DNA sequence is given as TGTGCCAGCGCGCAGAGCAGTCAGCCCCAGCATTTT.